These 20 T cell receptor beta chains originate from one sample sequenced in a study of CD8+ T cells in alopecia areata. Alopecia areata patients provided lesional scalp punch biopsies and peripheral blood, both collected for the study. Extraction and reverse transcription of RNA yielded cDNA as the sequencing template. The repertoire was sequenced with immunoSEQ multiplex PCR; TCRdb's copy has only in-frame clones and lacks some. Found here are about 8,900 clones, 67% of them singletons; the top ten hold about 16%. The sample comprised skin. The source of these receptors is a human donor with alopecia areata.

The V and J genes are TRBV11-3 and TRBJ2-1; 14 nucleotides agree with TRBD2. CDR1 and CDR2 from the germline V gene are SGHNT and YENEEA. The CDR3 consists of 17 residues. With 4 bases clipped from V and 2 bases from J, the junction kept 4 bases outside the gene matches. The CDR3 spells CASSSVTSGGAYNEQFF. As DNA, the CDR3 is TGTGCCAGCAGCTCCGTGACTAGCGGGGGGGCCTACAATGAGCAGTTCTTC.

This CDR3 reads CASSFGGSGWEQYF. The DNA for the CDR3 is TGTGCCAGCAGCTTTGGCGGGTCCGGGTGGGAGCAGTACTTC. The V gene is TRBV5-6, the J gene TRBJ2-7, with TRBD2 as a possible D gene (5 bases). Trimming left V 2 bases short and J 7 bases short, with 16 bases between. CDR3 length equals 14 residues. Germline CDR1 SGHDT, CDR2 YYEEEE.

The rearrangement uses TRBV18 and TRBJ2-7; TRBD1 is a possible D gene (5 bases). Germline assignment: CDR1 KGHSH and CDR2 LQKENI. The CDR3 is 15 residues long. Trimming cost V 0 bases and J 2 bases, with 11 bases left between them. CDR3 sequence (DNA): TGTGCCAGCTCACCACCGCAGGGTCGTACCTACGAGCAGTACTTC. As protein: CASSPPQGRTYEQYF.

The chain employs TRBV6-5 and TRBJ1-1; D is undetermined. Germline CDR1 is MNHEY and CDR2 is SVGAGI. CDR3 size: 15 residues. V gave up 7 bases and J gave up 0 bases, with 15 bases separating them. CDR3 DNA: TGTGCCAGCACCACAACTGCTCTCATGAACACTGAAGCTTTCTTT. Its translation is CASTTTALMNTEAFF.

The chain carries TRBV30 and TRBJ1-1; D is perhaps TRBD1 (6 bases). V shed 7 bases and J shed 0 bases, with 24 bases lying between them. The CDR3 length is 17 residues. Germline loops: CDR1 GTSNPN, CDR2 SVGIG (reference sequence). For the CDR3, the DNA is TGTGCCTCGCCCAGGGAGGGCAGGGGTAGCATGAACACTGAAGCTTTCTTT. Its protein product is CASPREGRGSMNTEAFF.

CDR3 region: CASSFDRARVTQYF. The CDR3 region has the DNA TGTGCCAGCAGTTTCGACAGGGCGAGAGTGACCCAGTACTTC. The chain has TRBV27 and TRBJ2-5; 7 bases align to TRBD1. This CDR3 is built from 14 residues. V lost 3 bases to trimming and J lost 7 bases; unmatched junction nucleotides: 8. Germline CDR1 reads MNHEY; CDR2 reads SMNVEV (reference sequence).

In its sample, this clone was seen a few times. This chain connects TRBV29-1 to TRBJ2-1; D remains unclear. From germline, CDR1 is SQVTM and CDR2 ANQGSEA. CDR3 length: 13 amino acids. V was cut by 8 bases and J by 0 bases, with 11 bases left in between. CDR3: CSTPSSSYNEQFF. Here the CDR3 DNA reads TGCAGCACCCCTTCCAGCTCCTACAATGAGCAGTTCTTC.

The J gene is TRBJ2-2, the V gene TRBV2; a possible D gene is TRBD2 (6 bases). The CDR3 is made up of 15 amino acids. Trimming stripped 4 bases from V and 6 bases from J, with 15 bases between. Looked up from germline, CDR1 is SNHLY and CDR2 is FYNNEI. CDR3 bases: TGTGCCAGCAGTGGGGGGGAAGTCGTCCCCGGGGAGCTGTTTTTT. As protein: CASSGGEVVPGELFF.

This clone came up a few times. The sample contains more than one DNA sequence encoding this CDR3. The CDR3 protein is CASSLREGNTDTQYF. DNA for the CDR3: TGCGCCAGCAGCCTTCGGGAGGGAAACACAGATACGCAGTATTTT. The V call is TRBV4-1, the J call TRBJ2-3; TRBD2 agrees at 8 bases. Trimming cost V 4 bases and J 2 bases; bases outside gene matches: 5. Germline CDR1 MGHRA, CDR2 YSYEKL. The CDR3 spans 15 residues.

CDR3 sequence: CSELTANTDTQYF. The CDR3 nucleotides are TGCAGCGAGCTGACAGCCAACACAGATACGCAGTATTTT. The rearrangement uses TRBV29-1 and TRBJ2-3; D is possibly TRBD1 (5 bases). Germline V gene lookup returns CDR1 SQVTM and CDR2 ANQGSEA. V was shortened by 7 bases and J by 2 bases, with 13 bases between the two germline ends. The length of the CDR3 is 13 residues.

This CDR3 is CASTRGDTQYF. CDR3 bases: TGTGCCAGCACCCGGGGGGATACGCAGTATTTT. The chain employs TRBV6-1 and TRBJ2-3; D perhaps matches TRBD2 (6 bases). Germline CDR1 reads MNHNS; CDR2 reads SASEGT. V lost 7 bases and J 6 bases, leaving 8 bases between the germline ends. This CDR3 spans 11 amino acids.

The chain has TRBV28 and TRBJ2-5; D unclear. Trimming removed 6 bases from V and 8 bases from J, with 10 bases in between. The germline V gene encodes CDR1 MDHEN and CDR2 SYDVKM. The CDR3 has 11 amino acids. CDR3 sequence: CASSQRVTQYF. CDR3 nucleotide sequence: TGTGCCAGCAGCCAACGCGTAACCCAGTACTTC.

V is TRBV4-1 and J is TRBJ2-1, with a tentative D call TRBD2 (7 bases). Germline V gene data show CDR1 as MGHRA and CDR2 as YSYEKL. This CDR3 region has 15 residues. V was clipped by 0 bases and J by 9 bases, with 15 bases between them. The CDR3, as DNA: TGCGCCAGCAGCCAAGAGGGGGGCGGGGGCGGTGAGCAGTTCTTC. It encodes CASSQEGGGGGEQFF.

This rearrangement joins TRBV7-9 to TRBJ1-2; the match to TRBD1 covers 7 bases. V was clipped by 0 bases and J by 4 bases; unmatched bases: 2. The CDR3 totals 14 residues. Germline loops: CDR1 SEHNR, CDR2 FQNEAQ (reference sequence). The chain's CDR3 is CASSLAGTAYGYTF. The CDR3 region has the DNA TGTGCCAGCAGCTTAGCCGGGACAGCCTATGGCTACACCTTC.

The chain couples TRBV4-1 to TRBJ2-2; D is undetermined. Trimming cost V 7 bases and J 3 bases, with 15 bases left between them. CDR3 length: 15 amino acids. CDR1 and CDR2 (germline): MGHRA, YSYEKL. CDR3 loop: CASIRAPGDTGELFF. DNA of the CDR3: TGCGCCAGCATTCGGGCCCCGGGTGACACCGGGGAGCTGTTTTTT.

The chain combines TRBV2 with TRBJ2-6, with D uncertain. With 3 bases removed from V and 0 bases from J, the gap between germline ends came to 9 bases. From germline, CDR1 is SNHLY and CDR2 FYNNEI. There are 16 residues in the CDR3. The CDR3: CASSEAWNSGANVLTF. CDR3 coding DNA: TGTGCCAGCAGTGAGGCGTGGAACTCTGGGGCCAACGTCCTGACTTTC.

V gene TRBV5-4 combines with J gene TRBJ2-2; TRBD1 agrees at 7 bases. Germline CDR1 reads SGHNT; CDR2 reads YYREEE (reference sequence). CDR3 length: 15 amino acids. With 4 bases clipped from V and 1 base from J, the junction kept 4 bases outside the gene matches. The CDR3 DNA reads as TGTGCCAGCAGCCGGGACAGCCTGAACACCGGGGAGCTGTTTTTT. It specifies CASSRDSLNTGELFF.

The rearrangement links TRBV4-3 to TRBJ2-3; a possible D gene is TRBD1 (6 bases). The CDR3 is made up of 18 amino acids. V shed 0 bases and J shed 2 bases, with 18 bases lying between them. Germline loops: CDR1 LGHNA, CDR2 YSLEER. The DNA for the CDR3 is TGCGCCAGCAGCCAAGATTTTCAGGGGTTGGCCAACACAGATACGCAGTATTTT. This encodes CASSQDFQGLANTDTQYF.

This clone was picked up a small number of times. V gene TRBV19 combines with J gene TRBJ1-1; no clear D gene. This CDR3 region has 12 residues. Germline V gene data show CDR1 as LNHDA and CDR2 as SQIVND (reference sequence). V was pared by 9 bases and J by 1 base, with 9 bases between. This CDR3 reads CASYFGNTEAFF. In DNA, the CDR3 is TGTGCCAGCTACTTCGGGAACACTGAAGCTTTCTTT.

This sequence joins TRBV6-5 and TRBJ2-5, with D unclear. CDR3 size: 14 residues. Germline V gene sequence: CDR1 MNHEY, CDR2 SVGAGI. V lost 3 bases to trimming and J lost 3 bases, with 11 bases between them. The CDR3 sequence is CASSYHRTKETQYF. CDR3 DNA sequence: TGTGCCAGCAGTTATCACCGGACCAAAGAGACCCAGTACTTC.